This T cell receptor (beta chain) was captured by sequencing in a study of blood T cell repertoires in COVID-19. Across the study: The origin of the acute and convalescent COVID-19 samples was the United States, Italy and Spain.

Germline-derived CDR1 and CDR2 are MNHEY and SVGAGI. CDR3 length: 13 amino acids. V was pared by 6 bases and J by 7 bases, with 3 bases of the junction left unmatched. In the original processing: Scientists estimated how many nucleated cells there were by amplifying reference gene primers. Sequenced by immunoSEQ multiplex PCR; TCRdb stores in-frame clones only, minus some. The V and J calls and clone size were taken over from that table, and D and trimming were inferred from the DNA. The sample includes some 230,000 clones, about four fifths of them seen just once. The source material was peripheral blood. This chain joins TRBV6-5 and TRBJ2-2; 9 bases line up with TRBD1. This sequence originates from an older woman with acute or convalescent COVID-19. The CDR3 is CASRQGAVGELFF. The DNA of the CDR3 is TGTGCCAGCAGACAGGGGGCTGTCGGGGAGCTGTTTTTT.